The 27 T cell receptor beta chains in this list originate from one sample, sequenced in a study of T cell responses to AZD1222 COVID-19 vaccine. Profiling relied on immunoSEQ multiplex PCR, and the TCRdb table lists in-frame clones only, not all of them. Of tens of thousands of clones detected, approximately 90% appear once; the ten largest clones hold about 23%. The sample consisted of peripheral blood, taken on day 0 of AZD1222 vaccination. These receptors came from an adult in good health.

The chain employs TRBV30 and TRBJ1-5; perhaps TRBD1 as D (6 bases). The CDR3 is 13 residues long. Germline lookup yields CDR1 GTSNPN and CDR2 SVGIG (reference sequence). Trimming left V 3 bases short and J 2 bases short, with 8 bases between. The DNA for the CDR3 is TGTGCCTGGAGACAGGGCGGCAATCAGCCCCAGCATTTT. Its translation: CAWRQGGNQPQHF.

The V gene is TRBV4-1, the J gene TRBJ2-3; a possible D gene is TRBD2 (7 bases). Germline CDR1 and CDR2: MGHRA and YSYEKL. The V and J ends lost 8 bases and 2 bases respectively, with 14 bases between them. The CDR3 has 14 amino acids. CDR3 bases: TGCGCCAGCGAAGGGGGGGGAGCCACAGATACGCAGTATTTT. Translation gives CASEGGGATDTQYF.

The chain's CDR3 is CASGRREGTDTQYF. As DNA, the CDR3 is TGTGCCAGCGGGCGGCGGGAGGGGACAGATACGCAGTATTTT. The V call is TRBV2, the J call TRBJ2-3; 9 positions match TRBD2. Germline values: CDR1 SNHLY, CDR2 FYNNEI. The trim removed 8 bases at V and 3 bases at J, leaving 6 bases unmatched. The CDR3 is 14 residues long.

The CDR3 sequence is CASSLSSSGNTIYF. For the CDR3, the DNA is TGTGCCAGCAGCCTATCCTCCTCTGGAAACACCATATATTTT. This chain uses TRBV11-2 with TRBJ1-3; D remains unclear. Between the trimmed V and J ends, which lost 5 bases and 0 bases, there was a span of 8 bases. Germline V gene data show CDR1 as SGHAT and CDR2 as FQNNGV. CDR3 length: 14 amino acids.

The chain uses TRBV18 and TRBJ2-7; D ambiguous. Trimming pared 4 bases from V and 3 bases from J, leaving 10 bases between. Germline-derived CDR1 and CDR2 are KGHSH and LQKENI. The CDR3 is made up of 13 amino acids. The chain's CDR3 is CASSHSQIYEQYF. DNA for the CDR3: TGTGCCAGCTCACATTCTCAAATCTACGAGCAGTACTTC.

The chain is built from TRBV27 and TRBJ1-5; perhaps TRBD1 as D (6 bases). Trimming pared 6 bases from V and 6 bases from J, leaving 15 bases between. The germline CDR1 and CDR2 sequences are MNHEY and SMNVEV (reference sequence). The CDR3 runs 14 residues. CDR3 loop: CASSLGGRVQPQHF. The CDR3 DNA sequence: TGTGCCAGCAGCTTAGGGGGAAGGGTTCAGCCCCAGCATTTT.

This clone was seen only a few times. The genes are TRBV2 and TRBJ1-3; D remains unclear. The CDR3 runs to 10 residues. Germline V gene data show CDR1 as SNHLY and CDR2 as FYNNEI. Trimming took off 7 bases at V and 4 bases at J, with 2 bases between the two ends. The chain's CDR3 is CASNGNTIYF. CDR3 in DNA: TGTGCCAGCAACGGAAACACCATATATTTT.

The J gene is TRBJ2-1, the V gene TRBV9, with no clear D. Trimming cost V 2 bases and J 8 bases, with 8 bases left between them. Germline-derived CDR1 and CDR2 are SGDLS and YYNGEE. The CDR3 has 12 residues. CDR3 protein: CASSVGVDEQFF. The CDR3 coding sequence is TGTGCCAGCAGCGTCGGAGTGGATGAGCAGTTCTTC.

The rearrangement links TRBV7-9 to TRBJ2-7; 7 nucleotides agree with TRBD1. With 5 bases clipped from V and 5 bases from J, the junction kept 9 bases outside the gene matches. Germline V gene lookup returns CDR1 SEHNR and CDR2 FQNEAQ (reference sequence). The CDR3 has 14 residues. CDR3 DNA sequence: TGTGCCAGCAGCCCTGAGGGGGCTTATCACGAGCAGTACTTC. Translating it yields CASSPEGAYHEQYF. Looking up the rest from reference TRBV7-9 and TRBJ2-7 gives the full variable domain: DTGVSQNPRHKITKRGQNVTFRCDPISEHNRLYWYRQTLGQGPEFLTYFQNEAQLEKSRLLSDRFSAERPKGSFSTLEIQRTEQGDSAMYLCASSPEGAYHEQYFGPGTRLTVT.

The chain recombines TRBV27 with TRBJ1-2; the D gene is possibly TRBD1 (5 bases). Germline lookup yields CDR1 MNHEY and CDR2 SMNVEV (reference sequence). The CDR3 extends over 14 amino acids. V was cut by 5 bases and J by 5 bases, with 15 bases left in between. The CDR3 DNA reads TGTGCCAGCAGTGCCACCGGGACGGTATATGGCTACACCTTC. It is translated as CASSATGTVYGYTF.

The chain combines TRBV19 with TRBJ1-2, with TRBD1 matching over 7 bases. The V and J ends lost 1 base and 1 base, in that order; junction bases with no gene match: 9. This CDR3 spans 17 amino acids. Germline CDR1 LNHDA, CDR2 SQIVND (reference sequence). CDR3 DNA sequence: TGTGCCAGTAGTATAGGGTATCGGGGACAGTTTAACTATGGCTACACCTTC. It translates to CASSIGYRGQFNYGYTF.

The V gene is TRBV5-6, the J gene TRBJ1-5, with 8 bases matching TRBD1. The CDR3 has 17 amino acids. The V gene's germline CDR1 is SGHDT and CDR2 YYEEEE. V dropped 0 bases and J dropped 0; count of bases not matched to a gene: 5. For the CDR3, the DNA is TGTGCCAGCAGCTTGGGGCAGGGGGCAAGTAGCAATCAGCCCCAGCATTTT. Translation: CASSLGQGASSNQPQHF.

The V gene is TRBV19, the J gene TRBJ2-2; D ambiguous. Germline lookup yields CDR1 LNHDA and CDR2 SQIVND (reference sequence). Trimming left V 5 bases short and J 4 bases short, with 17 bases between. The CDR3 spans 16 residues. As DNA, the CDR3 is TGTGCCAGTAGTTATCTTCTCATCCTGTCCACCGGGGAGCTGTTTTTT. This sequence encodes CASSYLLILSTGELFF.

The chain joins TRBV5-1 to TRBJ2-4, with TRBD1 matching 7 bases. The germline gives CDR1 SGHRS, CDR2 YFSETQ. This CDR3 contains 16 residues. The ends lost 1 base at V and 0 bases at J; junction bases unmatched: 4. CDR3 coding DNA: TGCGCCAGCAGCTTGTACACAGGGGAAGCCAAAAACATTCAGTACTTC. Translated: CASSLYTGEAKNIQYF.

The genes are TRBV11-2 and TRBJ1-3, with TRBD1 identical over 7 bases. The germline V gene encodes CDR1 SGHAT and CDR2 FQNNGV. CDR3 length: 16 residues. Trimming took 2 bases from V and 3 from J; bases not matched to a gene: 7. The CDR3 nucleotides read TGTGCCAGCAGCTTACTGGACACAGGGGTTGGAAACACCATATATTTT. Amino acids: CASSLLDTGVGNTIYF.

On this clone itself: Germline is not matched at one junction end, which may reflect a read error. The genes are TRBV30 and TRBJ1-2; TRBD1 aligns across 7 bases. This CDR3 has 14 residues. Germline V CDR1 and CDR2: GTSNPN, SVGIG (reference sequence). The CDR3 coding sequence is TGTGGCTGGACAGGTGCTCTGCTCTGGGATGGCTACACCTTC. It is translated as CGWTGALLWDGYTF.

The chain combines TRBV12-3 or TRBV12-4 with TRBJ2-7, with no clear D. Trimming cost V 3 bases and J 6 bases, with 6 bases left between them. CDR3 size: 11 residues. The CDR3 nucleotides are TGTGCCAGCAGTTTGGAGATCGAGCAGTACTTC. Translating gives CASSLEIEQYF.

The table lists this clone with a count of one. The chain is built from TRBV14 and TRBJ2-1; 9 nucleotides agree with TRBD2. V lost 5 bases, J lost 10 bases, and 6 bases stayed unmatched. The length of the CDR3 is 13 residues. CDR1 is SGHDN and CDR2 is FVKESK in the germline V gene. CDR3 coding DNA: TGTGCCAGCAGCGCGGGACTAGCTGAGGAGCAGTTCTTC. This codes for CASSAGLAEEQFF. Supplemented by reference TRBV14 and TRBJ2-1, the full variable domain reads EAGVTQFPSHSVIEKGQTVTLRCDPISGHDNLYWYRRVMGKEIKFLLHFVKESKQDESGMPNNRFLAERTGGTYSTLKVQPAELEDSGVYFCASSAGLAEEQFFGPGTRLTVL.

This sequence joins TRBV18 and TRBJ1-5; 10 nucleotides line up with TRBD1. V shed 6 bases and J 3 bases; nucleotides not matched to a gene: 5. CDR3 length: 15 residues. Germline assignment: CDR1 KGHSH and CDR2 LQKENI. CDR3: CASSPGTGANQPQHF. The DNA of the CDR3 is TGTGCCAGCTCCCCCGGGACAGGGGCCAATCAGCCCCAGCATTTT.

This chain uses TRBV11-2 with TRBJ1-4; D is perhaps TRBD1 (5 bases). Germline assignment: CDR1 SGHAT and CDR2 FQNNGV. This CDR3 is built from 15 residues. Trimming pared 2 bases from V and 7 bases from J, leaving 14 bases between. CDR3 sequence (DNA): TGTGCCAGCAGCTTAATCGGGGGTCGGGGTGAAAAACTGTTTTTT. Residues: CASSLIGGRGEKLFF.

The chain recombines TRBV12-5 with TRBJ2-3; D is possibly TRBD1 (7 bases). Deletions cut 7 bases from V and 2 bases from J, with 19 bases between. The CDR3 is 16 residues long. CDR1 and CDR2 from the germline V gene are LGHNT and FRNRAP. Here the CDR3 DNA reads TGTGCTAGTGCCTTGGGGGGCAGGGGGAACACAGATACGCAGTATTTT. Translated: CASALGGRGNTDTQYF.

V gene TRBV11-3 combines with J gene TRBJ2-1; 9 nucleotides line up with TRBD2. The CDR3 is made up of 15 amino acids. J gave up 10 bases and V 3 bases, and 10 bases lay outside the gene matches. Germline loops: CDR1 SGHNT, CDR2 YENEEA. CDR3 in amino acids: CASSLLAGGEDEQFF. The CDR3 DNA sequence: TGTGCCAGCAGCTTGTTGGCGGGAGGGGAGGACGAGCAGTTCTTC.

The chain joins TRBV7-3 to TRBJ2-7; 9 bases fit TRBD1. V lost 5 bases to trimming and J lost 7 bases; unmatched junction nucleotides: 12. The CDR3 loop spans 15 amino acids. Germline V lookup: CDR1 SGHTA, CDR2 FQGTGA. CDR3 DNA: TGTGCCAGCAGCCATCCGGGACAGGGACCAAGTGAGCAGTACTTC. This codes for CASSHPGQGPSEQYF.

For the CDR3, the DNA is TGTGCCAGCAGAGGACCGGTAGGGATTGCCAAAAACATTCAGTACTTC. It specifies CASRGPVGIAKNIQYF. This chain joins TRBV6-6 and TRBJ2-4; no clear D gene. The length of the CDR3 is 16 residues. Trimming cost V 6 bases and J 1 base, with 16 bases left between them. Germline CDR1 MNHNY, CDR2 SVGAGI (reference sequence).

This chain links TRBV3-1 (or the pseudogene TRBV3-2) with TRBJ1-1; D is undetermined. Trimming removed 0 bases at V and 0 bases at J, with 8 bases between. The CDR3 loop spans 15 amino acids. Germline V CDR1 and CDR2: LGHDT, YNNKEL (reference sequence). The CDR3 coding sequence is TGTGCCAGCAGCCAAGAGTGGGGTATGAACACTGAAGCTTTCTTT. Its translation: CASSQEWGMNTEAFF.

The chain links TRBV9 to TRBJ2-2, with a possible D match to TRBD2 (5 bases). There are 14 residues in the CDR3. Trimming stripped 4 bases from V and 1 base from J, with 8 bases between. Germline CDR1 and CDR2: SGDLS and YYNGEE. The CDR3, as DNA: TGTGCCAGCAGCCGAGGAGGGAACACCGGGGAGCTGTTTTTT. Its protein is CASSRGGNTGELFF.

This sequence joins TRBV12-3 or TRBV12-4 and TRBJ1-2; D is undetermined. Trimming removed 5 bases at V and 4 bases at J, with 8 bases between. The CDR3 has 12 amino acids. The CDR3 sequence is CASSPRTYGYTF. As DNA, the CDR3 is TGTGCCAGCAGTCCTCGGACCTATGGCTACACCTTC.